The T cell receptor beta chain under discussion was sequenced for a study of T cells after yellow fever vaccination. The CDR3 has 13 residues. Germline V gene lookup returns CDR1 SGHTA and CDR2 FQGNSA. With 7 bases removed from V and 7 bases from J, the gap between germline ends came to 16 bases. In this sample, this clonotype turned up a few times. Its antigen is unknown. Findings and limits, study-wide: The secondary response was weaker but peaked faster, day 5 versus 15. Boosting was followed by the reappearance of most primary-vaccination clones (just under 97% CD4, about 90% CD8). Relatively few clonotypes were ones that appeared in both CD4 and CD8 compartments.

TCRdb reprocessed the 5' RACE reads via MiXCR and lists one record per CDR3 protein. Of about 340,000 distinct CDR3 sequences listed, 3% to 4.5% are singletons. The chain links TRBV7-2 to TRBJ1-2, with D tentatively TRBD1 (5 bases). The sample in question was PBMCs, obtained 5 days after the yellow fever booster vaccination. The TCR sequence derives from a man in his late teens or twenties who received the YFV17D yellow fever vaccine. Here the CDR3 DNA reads TGTGCCAGCACCCCAGCAGGGCCTTCTGGCTACACCTTC. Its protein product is CASTPAGPSGYTF.